The 27 T cell receptor beta chains in this list originate from one sample, sequenced in a study of spatial heterogeneity in lung cancer. The time point denotes: sample taken at primary tumor resection. Sequencing of whole RNA from tumor, nontumor lung or frozen PBMC involved no sorting. TCRdb processed the 5' RACE reads anew with MiXCR; each CDR3 protein has one entry. The data show about 11,000 distinct CDR3 sequences, roughly 4% seen once. The sequencing used PBMCs, collected at surgery. These receptors all stem from a female donor with early-stage non-small cell lung cancer.

This clonotype was recorded many times. The library was designed around alpha chains, so this beta chain is a stray read whose abundance carries little weight. V usage is TRBV12-3 or TRBV12-4 and J usage is TRBJ1-1; 9 bases agree with TRBD1. CDR3 size: 14 residues. V was pared by 7 bases and J by 1 base, with 4 bases of the junction left unmatched. For the CDR3, the DNA is TGTGCCAGCACCGGGACAGGGAGGAACACTGAAGCTTTCTTT. Residues: CASTGTGRNTEAFF.

This clonotype was recorded many times. This beta chain was picked up by a library intended for alpha chains and is off target, so its count carries little meaning. The CDR3 is CASSDVWAGRTYNEQFF. CDR3 in DNA: TGTGCCAGCAGTGACGTCTGGGCGGGTCGGACCTACAATGAGCAGTTCTTC. The V gene is TRBV6-6, the J gene TRBJ2-1; a weak D match, TRBD2 (5 bases). From germline, CDR1 is MNHNY and CDR2 SVGAGI (reference sequence). The CDR3 extends over 17 amino acids. V was clipped by 5 bases and J by 2 bases, with 19 bases between them.

This clonotype has a handful of counts. Given a much more abundant clone one base away, this may be a read error. This beta chain is an unintended read in a library built for alpha chains; its size means little. V usage is TRBV28 and J usage is TRBJ2-7; D possibly corresponds to TRBD2 (5 bases). The CDR3 loop spans 13 amino acids. CDR1 is MDHEN and CDR2 is SYDVKM in the germline V gene. V was clipped by 7 bases and J by 0 bases, with 10 bases between them. CDR3 nucleotide sequence: TGTGCCAGCACGTCCCGGGACTCCTACGAGCAGTACTTC. Residues: CASTSRDSYEQYF.

This clonotype has only a few counts. The size of this beta chain means little, since it is a stray read in a library made for alpha chains. The chain is built from TRBV20-1 and TRBJ2-7; D is perhaps TRBD1 (6 bases). The length of the CDR3 is 14 residues. The V end lost 3 bases, the J end lost 0 bases, and 12 bases lay between the germline ends. Per germline, CDR1 DFQATT and CDR2 SNEGSKA (reference sequence). Written as DNA, the CDR3 is TGCAGTGCTAGGTCACAGGGATTCTCCTACGAGCAGTACTTC. Amino acids: CSARSQGFSYEQYF.

This clonotype was found many times. This beta chain came through as a stray read in a library set up for alpha chains, and its size says little. The rearrangement uses TRBV28 and TRBJ1-2; D gene ambiguous. Per germline, CDR1 MDHEN and CDR2 SYDVKM. Between the trimmed V and J ends, which lost 3 bases and 6 bases, there was a span of 5 bases. The CDR3 is 11 amino acids. CDR3 sequence: CASSFLDGYTF. In nucleotides, the CDR3 is TGTGCCAGCAGTTTTCTAGATGGCTACACCTTC.

This clonotype was counted ten times or more. This beta chain came through as a stray read in a library set up for alpha chains, and its size says little. The chain couples TRBV19 to TRBJ2-1; D may be TRBD2 (5 bases). Germline V lookup: CDR1 LNHDA, CDR2 SQIVND (reference sequence). V lost 6 bases and J 4 bases, leaving 13 bases between the germline ends. This CDR3 has 14 residues. This CDR3 reads CASRSSGNYNEQFF. The CDR3 DNA follows: TGTGCCAGTAGGTCTTCCGGGAATTACAATGAGCAGTTCTTC. The full variable domain, in which reference TRBV19 and TRBJ2-1 provide the parts outside the CDR3, is DGGITQSPKYLFRKEGQNVTLSCEQNLNHDAMYWYRQDPGQGLRLIYYSQIVNDFQKGDIAEGYSVSREKKESFPLTVTSAQKNPTAFYLCASRSSGNYNEQFFGPGTRLTVL.

This clonotype was recorded at least ten times. Since it is a stray read in a library aimed at alpha chains, this beta chain has a size that is not meaningful. The gene calls are TRBV6-6 and TRBJ2-7, with D possibly matching TRBD2 (6 bases). CDR1 and CDR2 from the germline V gene are MNHNY and SVGAGI (reference sequence). V was clipped by 0 bases and J by 3 bases, with 12 bases between them. The CDR3 consists of 15 residues. This CDR3 reads CASSYSSGTDYEQYF. The CDR3 DNA reads as TGTGCCAGCAGTTACTCGTCCGGGACTGACTACGAGCAGTACTTC.

This clonotype was counted many times. This beta chain is a stray read from a library made for alpha chains; its abundance is not meaningful. Written as DNA, the CDR3 is TGCGCCAGCAGCCATGGGGGCCCAGGAGGCTACACCTTC. Its translation is CASSHGGPGGYTF. The genes are TRBV4-3 and TRBJ1-2; a possible D gene is TRBD1 (6 bases). From germline, CDR1 is LGHNA and CDR2 YSLEER. V was shortened by 3 bases and J by 8 bases, with 13 bases between the two germline ends. The CDR3 has 13 residues.

This clonotype was detected a few times. The size of this beta chain means little, since it is a stray read in a library made for alpha chains. The chain uses TRBV12-3 or TRBV12-4 and TRBJ2-4, with D possibly TRBD2 on 6 matching bases. V lost 4 bases and J lost 5, with 9 bases in between. This CDR3 comprises 13 residues. CDR3 bases: TGTGCCAGCAGTTGGACGGGGGAAAACATTCAGTACTTC. It translates to CASSWTGENIQYF.

A word on this clonotype: This beta chain appears as a stray read in a library generated for alpha chains; its size is not informative. The rearrangement links TRBV27 to TRBJ2-7, with TRBD1 as a possible D gene (6 bases). The germline CDR1 and CDR2 sequences are MNHEY and SMNVEV (reference sequence). Trimming took 2 bases from V and 1 from J, leaving 12 bases between them. The CDR3 loop spans 15 amino acids. This CDR3 is CASSLAGVGSYEQYF. The CDR3 nucleotides are TGTGCCAGCAGTTTAGCAGGGGTGGGGTCCTACGAGCAGTACTTC.

This clonotype was recorded many times. Because this beta chain is a stray read in a library intended to capture alpha chains, its abundance should not be given much weight. V gene TRBV5-1 combines with J gene TRBJ1-1; perhaps TRBD1 as D (6 bases). V was clipped by 4 bases and J by 3 bases, with 13 bases between them. This CDR3 comprises 14 residues. Germline V gives CDR1 SGHRS, CDR2 YFSETQ. The chain's CDR3 is CASSTGHLDTEAFF. The CDR3 bases are TGCGCCAGCAGCACGGGACATCTTGACACTGAAGCTTTCTTT.

This clonotype was seen at least ten times. This beta chain lies outside the target of a library built for alpha chains; its clone size means little. The V and J genes are TRBV15 and TRBJ2-5; D gene ambiguous. Germline V gene data show CDR1 as LNHNV and CDR2 as YYDKDF (reference sequence). Trimming left V 6 bases short and J 4 bases short, with 12 bases between. CDR3 length equals 13 residues. The CDR3 protein is CATSGGPRETQYF. The CDR3 region has the DNA TGTGCCACCAGTGGTGGGCCTAGAGAGACCCAGTACTTC.

Of note for this clonotype: This beta chain came through as a stray read in a library set up for alpha chains, and its size says little. The genes are TRBV7-8 and TRBJ2-1; TRBD2 might be the D (5 bases). Trimming removed 3 bases from V and 10 bases from J, with 16 bases in between. CDR1 and CDR2 (germline): SGHVS, FQNEAQ. This CDR3 has 14 residues. This CDR3 reads CASSLRRIPGEQFF. CDR3 bases: TGTGCCAGCAGCTTGAGGAGGATCCCGGGGGAGCAGTTCTTC.

To note about this clonotype: The junction departs from germline at one end; a sequencing error may be responsible. This beta chain came through as a stray read in a library set up for alpha chains, and its size says little. The chain is built from TRBV5-1 and TRBJ2-1, with D maybe TRBD2 (6 bases). From germline, CDR1 is SGHRS and CDR2 YFSETQ. The CDR3 totals 14 residues. The CDR3 nucleotides are TGCGCCAGCACCTTGGCCGGGACTTACAATGAGCAGTTCTTC. Amino acid sequence: CASTLAGTYNEQFF.

This clonotype was seen at least ten times. This beta chain is a stray sequence in a library constructed for alpha chains; its clone size is not meaningful. The chain carries TRBV9 and TRBJ2-2; 9 bases are a match to TRBD1. Per the germline V gene, CDR1 is SGDLS and CDR2 is YYNGEE. J lost 4 bases, V lost 3 bases, and 4 bases had no gene match. CDR3 size: 15 residues. The CDR3, as DNA: TGTGCCAGCAGCGCGGGGACAGGGTCCACCGGGGAGCTGTTTTTT. Translating gives CASSAGTGSTGELFF.

This clonotype was observed a few times. This beta chain is a stray read from a library made for alpha chains; its abundance is not meaningful. The V gene is TRBV20-1, the J gene TRBJ2-7; 8 bases are a match to TRBD2. There are 13 residues in the CDR3. V was clipped by 6 bases and J by 1 base; unmatched bases: 5. The germline V gene encodes CDR1 DFQATT and CDR2 SNEGSKA (reference sequence). CDR3 loop: CSALAGNSYEQYF. Here the CDR3 DNA reads TGCAGTGCATTAGCGGGGAATTCCTACGAGCAGTACTTC.

This clonotype was observed at least ten times. A library prepared for alpha chains yielded this beta chain as an off-target read; its size is of little meaning. The rearrangement uses TRBV6-2 or TRBV6-3 and TRBJ2-2; TRBD2 matches at 9 bases. The germline V gene encodes CDR1 MNHEY and CDR2 SVGEGT. The CDR3 length is 17 residues. The junction had 12 bases not matched to a gene; V was cut back by 7 bases and J by 3 bases. CDR3 sequence: CASTPAASGVDTGELFF. DNA for the CDR3: TGTGCCAGCACCCCCGCAGCTAGCGGGGTAGACACCGGGGAGCTGTTTTTT.

This clonotype was recorded many times. This beta chain represents an off-target read in a library built for alpha chains; its size is of limited meaning. The gene calls are TRBV7-9 and TRBJ2-5; 14 bases line up with TRBD2. V lost 5 bases and J lost 2; bases outside the gene matches: 10. This CDR3 region has 18 residues. CDR1 and CDR2 (germline): SEHNR, FQNEAQ (reference sequence). The chain's CDR3 is CASSPRLAGGKRQETQYF. The CDR3 nucleotides read TGTGCCAGCAGCCCGAGACTAGCGGGGGGGAAACGTCAAGAGACCCAGTACTTC.

Comments on this clonotype: The library was designed around alpha chains, so this beta chain is a stray read whose abundance carries little weight. In nucleotides, the CDR3 is TGTGCCAGCAGGGAGCGGGAGGGGAGGGACGAGCAGTACTTC. Translation gives CASREREGRDEQYF. This rearrangement joins TRBV12-3 or TRBV12-4 to TRBJ2-7; 10 nucleotides align to TRBD2. This CDR3 is 14 amino acids long. Trimming took 6 bases from V and 5 from J; bases not matched to a gene: 7.

As concerns this clonotype: This beta chain was picked up by a library intended for alpha chains and is off target, so its count carries little meaning. The chain employs TRBV5-4 and TRBJ2-1; TRBD2 matches 11 bases. CDR1 is SGHNT and CDR2 is YYREEE in the germline V gene (reference sequence). After removal of 4 bases from V and 7 bases from J, the junction contained 7 bases not matched to a gene. The CDR3 contains 15 residues. This CDR3 reads CASSLSGGANNEQFF. For the CDR3, the DNA is TGTGCCAGCAGCCTTAGCGGGGGGGCGAATAATGAGCAGTTCTTC.

Details on this clonotype: Little can be read into the size of this beta chain, an off-target read in a library designed for alpha chains. The rearrangement uses TRBV7-8 and TRBJ2-1, with D perhaps given as TRBD1 or TRBD2 (5 bases each). The germline CDR1 and CDR2 sequences are SGHVS and FQNEAQ. Trimming pared 2 bases from V and 5 bases from J, leaving 16 bases between. The CDR3 has 16 amino acids. CDR3 protein: CASSLPPGRGDNEQFF. CDR3 bases: TGTGCCAGCAGCTTACCCCCAGGAAGGGGAGACAATGAGCAGTTCTTC.

This clonotype was seen repeatedly, ten times or more. This beta chain represents an off-target read in a library built for alpha chains; its size is of limited meaning. The chain combines TRBV7-6 with TRBJ1-4, with a tentative D call TRBD1 (6 bases). From germline, CDR1 is SGHVS and CDR2 FNYEAQ. V lost 5 bases and J 10 bases, leaving 17 bases between the germline ends. The CDR3 runs to 14 residues. CDR3 nucleotides: TGTGCCAGCAGCCCCCCAGGGGCCGGAGGAAAACTGTTTTTT. Amino acid sequence: CASSPPGAGGKLFF.

This clonotype was observed a handful of times. This beta chain is an off-target read within a library intended for alpha chains, so its frequency means little. The J gene is TRBJ1-2, the V gene TRBV7-9, with 7 bases fitting TRBD1. CDR3 length: 16 amino acids. Germline loops: CDR1 SEHNR, CDR2 FQNEAQ (reference sequence). The V gene end was trimmed by 4 bases and the J gene end by 8 bases; junction bases not matched to a gene: 16. In nucleotides, the CDR3 is TGTGCCAGCAGCTCGCCCGACAGGGTCGGAGGTAGGGGCTACACCTTC. Protein: CASSSPDRVGGRGYTF.

This clonotype was observed at least ten times. In a library made to pick up alpha chains, this beta chain is a stray read with a size that means little. The chain recombines TRBV10-3 with TRBJ1-2; D perhaps matches TRBD1 (5 bases). The CDR3 spans 13 residues. With 1 base removed from V and 4 bases from J, the gap between germline ends came to 7 bases. The germline V gene has CDR1 ENHRY and CDR2 SYGVKD. As DNA, the CDR3 is TGTGCCATCAGTGAGTTGGGACGCTATGGCTACACCTTC. Protein product: CAISELGRYGYTF.

This clonotype has more than one count but fewer than ten. Since the library was made to target alpha chains, this beta chain is a stray read and its abundance is not meaningful. The CDR3 loop reads CASSGWGETQYF. DNA for the CDR3: TGTGCCAGCAGCGGATGGGGTGAGACCCAGTACTTC. This chain links TRBV12-3 or TRBV12-4 with TRBJ2-5; D uncertain. The length of the CDR3 is 12 residues. Trimming took off 6 bases at V and 5 bases at J, with 10 bases between the two ends.

Notes on this clonotype: The library was built for alpha chains, so this beta chain is an off-target read and its size means little. The V call is TRBV20-1, the J call TRBJ2-7; TRBD1 matches 8 bases. The ends lost 4 bases at V and 5 bases at J; junction bases unmatched: 10. From germline, CDR1 is DFQATT and CDR2 SNEGSKA (reference sequence). The length of the CDR3 is 14 residues. The CDR3 region is CSATGRGLHHEQYF. CDR3 nucleotide sequence: TGCAGTGCTACGGGCAGGGGGCTTCACCACGAGCAGTACTTC.

This clonotype was observed at least ten times. This beta chain is an off-target read within a library intended for alpha chains, so its frequency means little. The chain joins TRBV5-6 to TRBJ2-7; possible D gene TRBD1, 5 bases. There are 13 residues in the CDR3. Trimming shortened V by 1 base and J by 5 bases, and 10 bases separated the two germline ends. Germline V gives CDR1 SGHDT, CDR2 YYEEEE. The CDR3 DNA reads as TGTGCCAGCAGCTTGATTAGGGGCCACGAGCAGTACTTC. It translates to CASSLIRGHEQYF.